The following is a T cell receptor beta chain sequence with its context. The antigen is unknown. The assay was immunoSEQ multiplex PCR, and TCRdb's table has in-frame clones only and misses some. The repertoire holds roughly 120,000 clones, with 88% as singletons. This sample is part of a study of T cell responses to AZD1222 COVID-19 vaccine. Findings and caveats of the study: White British people made up most donors, females outnumbered males, and clonal diversity was possibly underestimated.

Unmatched junction bases numbered 4, after V lost 5 bases and J lost 0 bases. CDR1 is SGHAT, CDR2 FQNNGV, per germline. The CDR3 has 15 residues. This receptor was obtained from an adult in good health. The rearrangement uses TRBV11-2 and TRBJ2-1; 7 nucleotides agree with TRBD1. The source was peripheral blood, collected on day 0 of MenACWY control vaccination. CDR3 loop: CASSRQGFSYNEQFF. The CDR3 bases are TGTGCCAGCAGCCGACAGGGATTCTCCTACAATGAGCAGTTCTTC.